A single sample gave rise to the 21 T cell receptor beta chains below, sequenced in a study of T cells expressing NK-cell markers. From its re-call of the 5' RACE reads, TCRdb lists each CDR3 protein once, without DNA. The sample has 350,000 to 450,000 distinct CDR3 sequences, and its top ten clones hold around 5.2%. The sample taken for sequencing was blood T cells: a sorted CD56 or NKG2C T cell subset, CD4+ or CD8+ T cells, or bulk PBMC T cells (not recorded which). The receptors come from a man between 18 and 69 years old in good health.

The chain links TRBV4-2 to TRBJ2-2; TCRdb designates TRBD2, a call that cannot be tested without DNA. The germline V gene has CDR1 LGHNA and CDR2 YNFKEQ. The CDR3 runs 16 residues. The chain's CDR3 is CASSRGLAGEGGELFF.

The rearrangement uses TRBV2 and TRBJ2-5; the TCRdb call, TRBD2, lacks DNA for checking. There are 13 residues in the CDR3. Germline CDR1 SNHLY, CDR2 FYNNEI. The CDR3 protein is CASTSNLVKTQYF.

This chain's CDR3 is CASSQGRDRRFAGELFF. This chain uses TRBV14 with TRBJ2-2; TCRdb indicates TRBD1, and absent DNA this call remains unverified. The CDR3 has 17 amino acids. CDR1 is SGHDN and CDR2 is FVKESK in the germline V gene.

J is TRBJ1-5 and V is TRBV2; as DNA is missing, the TRBD1 call by TCRdb cannot be tested. The length of the CDR3 is 14 residues. The germline V gene has CDR1 SNHLY and CDR2 FYNNEI. CDR3 in amino acids: CASSTGTLNQPQHF.

The V and J genes are TRBV7-3 and TRBJ1-1; TCRdb gives TRBD1 as the D gene, but with no DNA this cannot be confirmed. This CDR3 spans 14 amino acids. Germline values: CDR1 SGHTA, CDR2 FQGTGA. The CDR3 loop is CASGQGNPNTEAFF.

V and J are TRBV5-1 and TRBJ2-7; TCRdb's assignment of TRBD2 cannot be checked, as there is no DNA. This CDR3 region has 13 residues. From germline, CDR1 is SGHRS and CDR2 YFSETQ. The CDR3 is CASGRTSIYEQYF.

The gene calls are TRBV2 and TRBJ2-1; TCRdb proposes TRBD1, but this gene call is untestable without DNA. Germline lookup yields CDR1 SNHLY and CDR2 FYNNEI. CDR3 size: 15 residues. The CDR3 is CASRTGTGGNNEQFF.

The genes are TRBV2 and TRBJ2-5; there is no DNA to check the TCRdb D call of TRBD1. CDR1 SNHLY and CDR2 FYNNEI come from the germline V gene. The CDR3 covers 15 residues. The CDR3 is CASSEAGAIQETQYF.

This chain connects TRBV4-1 to TRBJ2-1; there is no DNA to check the TCRdb D call of TRBD2. The germline gives CDR1 MGHRA, CDR2 YSYEKL. The CDR3 spans 20 residues. The CDR3 spells CASSQRTGLAGGRSYNEQFF.

V is TRBV28 and J is TRBJ2-7; TCRdb names TRBD1, which stays unverified in the absence of DNA. The CDR3 is 15 amino acids. The germline gives CDR1 MDHEN, CDR2 SYDVKM. CDR3 region: CASSLPGLFGREQYF.

The J gene is TRBJ2-4, the V gene TRBV12-3 or TRBV12-4. The CDR3 has 14 residues. CDR3 in amino acids: CASTDGLAKNIQYF.

This rearrangement joins TRBV19 to TRBJ2-7; without DNA, the TCRdb call of TRBD1 cannot be checked. CDR3 size: 15 residues. Germline CDR1 is LNHDA and CDR2 is SQIVND (reference sequence). CDR3 region: CASSASGTGIHEQYF. Supplemented by reference TRBV19 and TRBJ2-7, the full variable domain reads DGGITQSPKYLFRKEGQNVTLSCEQNLNHDAMYWYRQDPGQGLRLIYYSQIVNDFQKGDIAEGYSVSREKKESFPLTVTSAQKNPTAFYLCASSASGTGIHEQYFGPGTRLTVT.

The rearrangement joins TRBV6-2 or TRBV6-3 to TRBJ2-5. This CDR3 contains 15 residues. From germline, CDR1 is MNHEY and CDR2 SVGEGT. The CDR3 sequence is CASSSFYRREETQYF.

This chain links TRBV5-1 with TRBJ2-3; with no DNA, the TCRdb D assignment of TRBD2 cannot be verified. The CDR3 runs to 15 residues. CDR1 and CDR2 from the germline V gene are SGHRS and YFSETQ. The CDR3 region is CASSPGLAARDTQYF.

The V gene is TRBV20-1, the J gene TRBJ2-5; the TCRdb D gene call, TRBD2, has no DNA to confirm it. This CDR3 spans 18 amino acids. Per the germline V gene, CDR1 is DFQATT and CDR2 is SNEGSKA (reference sequence). The CDR3 sequence: CSATARLAGDSLQETQYF.

This chain links TRBV5-1 with TRBJ2-5; the D call from TCRdb, TRBD1, cannot be confirmed without DNA. Looked up from germline, CDR1 is SGHRS and CDR2 is YFSETQ. CDR3 length: 16 residues. This CDR3 is CASSLMAGVLVETQYF.

This CDR3 reads CASGVAGQGVYEQYF. The chain combines TRBV6-1 with TRBJ2-7; lacking DNA, the TRBD1 call made by TCRdb goes unchecked. Germline CDR1 MNHNS, CDR2 SASEGT. The length of the CDR3 is 15 residues.

V is TRBV3-1 and J is TRBJ1-1; there is no DNA to check the TCRdb D call of TRBD1. The CDR3 is 15 amino acids. In germline, CDR1 is LGHDT, CDR2 YNNKEL (reference sequence). The CDR3 sequence: CASSPWTGADTEAFF.

This sequence joins TRBV18 and TRBJ2-3; TCRdb's D call of TRBD2 is untestable without DNA. The CDR3 extends over 15 amino acids. The germline V gene encodes CDR1 KGHSH and CDR2 LQKENI. The CDR3: CASSARGGSTDTQYF.

The chain has TRBV5-1 and TRBJ2-2; TCRdb's D gene call, TRBD1, goes unchecked for lack of DNA. The CDR3 is 16 residues long. CDR1 is SGHRS, CDR2 YFSETQ, per germline. This CDR3 is CASSWAGTTNTGELFF.

The CDR3 protein is CASSDGQGFGQPQHF. V gene TRBV2 combines with J gene TRBJ1-5; TCRdb reports TRBD1, a call that lacks DNA to check it against. The CDR3 is 15 amino acids. Looked up from germline, CDR1 is SNHLY and CDR2 is FYNNEI. The complete variable domain, with remaining parts taken from reference TRBV2 and TRBJ1-5, reads EPEVTQTPSHQVTQMGQEVILRCVPISNHLYFYWYRQILGQKVEFLVSFYNNEISEKSEIFDDQFSVERPDGSNFTLKIRSTKLEDSAMYFCASSDGQGFGQPQHFGDGTRLSIL.